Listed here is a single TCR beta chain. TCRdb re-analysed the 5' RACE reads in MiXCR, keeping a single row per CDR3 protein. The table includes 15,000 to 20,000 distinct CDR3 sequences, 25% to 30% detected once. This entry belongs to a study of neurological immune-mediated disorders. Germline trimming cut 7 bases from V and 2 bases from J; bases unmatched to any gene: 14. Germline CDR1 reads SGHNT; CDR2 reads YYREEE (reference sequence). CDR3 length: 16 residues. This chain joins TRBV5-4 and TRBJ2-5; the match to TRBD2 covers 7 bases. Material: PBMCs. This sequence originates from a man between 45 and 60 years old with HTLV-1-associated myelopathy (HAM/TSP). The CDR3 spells CASRPRERGVQETQYF. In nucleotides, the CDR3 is TGTGCCAGCCGCCCGCGGGAGCGGGGAGTACAAGAGACCCAGTACTTC.